The T cell receptor (beta chain) under discussion was sequenced for a study of cytomegalovirus exposure and HLA in healthy donors. The PCR made use of 60 Vbeta and 13 Jbeta primers. TCRdb's copy holds only in-frame clones and misses some; the assay was immunoSEQ multiplex PCR. The data contain some 180,000 clones, roughly 80% of them singletons. The germline V gene has CDR1 SGHDT and CDR2 YYEEEE. This CDR3 is 15 amino acids long. V was pared by 4 bases and J by 9 bases, with 10 bases of the junction left unmatched. The TCR originated in a girl under 18 in good health and CMV-seropositive. The sample comprised PBMCs. The rearrangement uses TRBV5-6 and TRBJ1-5; 10 bases align to TRBD1. CDR3 amino acids: CASSKRQGAGRPQHF. CDR3 sequence (DNA): TGTGCCAGCAGCAAACGACAGGGGGCTGGGCGGCCCCAGCATTTT.